These 11 T cell receptor beta chains share one sample of origin, sequenced in a study of T-cell memory formation after mild COVID-19. TCRdb reprocessed the 5' RACE reads via MiXCR and lists one record per CDR3 protein. In the table there are 550,000 to 700,000 distinct CDR3 sequences, 15% to 20% of which are singletons. The sequenced material came from PBMCs or a T cell subset sorted from them (not recorded which). These receptors came from an adult woman who had mild COVID-19 (a few samples of this study predate the infection). Cell type and time point are not known.

Only a few counts were recorded for this clonotype. This sequence joins TRBV4-1 and TRBJ1-5, with D possibly being TRBD1 (5 bases). V was trimmed by 0 bases and J by 1 base, leaving 10 bases between them. Germline loops: CDR1 MGHRA, CDR2 YSYEKL. CDR3 length equals 16 residues. This CDR3 reads CASSQDGGASNQPQHF. The CDR3 DNA sequence: TGCGCCAGCAGCCAAGACGGAGGGGCGAGCAATCAGCCCCAGCATTTT.

This clonotype has only a few counts. The chain recombines TRBV5-1 with TRBJ2-3; 7 bases match TRBD2. V trimming: 5 bases; J trimming: 0 bases; junction bases outside the gene matches: 9. In germline, CDR1 is SGHRS, CDR2 YFSETQ. This CDR3 has 16 amino acids. The CDR3 region has the DNA TGCGCCAGCAGACTGAGGCCTAGCGGCAGCACAGATACGCAGTATTTT. Its translation is CASRLRPSGSTDTQYF. Variable domain in full (rest from reference TRBV5-1 and TRBJ2-3): KAGVTQTPRYLIKTRGQQVTLSCSPISGHRSVSWYQQTPGQGLQFLFEYFSETQRNKGNFPGRFSGRQFSNSRSEMNVSTLELGDSALYLCASRLRPSGSTDTQYFGPGTRLTVL.

This chain joins TRBV20-1 and TRBJ1-1; the match to TRBD1 covers 10 bases. The CDR3 length is 13 residues. Germline V gene sequence: CDR1 DFQATT, CDR2 SNEGSKA (reference sequence). The trim removed 6 bases at V and 4 bases at J, leaving 5 bases unmatched. CDR3 loop: CSAEDRGSTEAFF. The CDR3 region has the DNA TGCAGTGCGGAGGACAGGGGGTCCACTGAAGCTTTCTTT.

The chain recombines TRBV7-9 with TRBJ2-7; 7 bases are shared with TRBD1. V lost 3 bases and J lost 6; bases outside the gene matches: 14. Germline CDR1 and CDR2: SEHNR and FQNEAQ (reference sequence). The CDR3 contains 16 residues. CDR3 loop: CASSFQGTATFGEQYF. The CDR3 bases are TGTGCCAGCAGCTTCCAAGGGACAGCGACTTTTGGCGAGCAGTACTTC.

The V and J genes are TRBV20-1 and TRBJ2-5, with 7 bases fitting TRBD1. Germline trimming cut 0 bases from V and 5 bases from J; bases unmatched to any gene: 9. Germline V gene lookup returns CDR1 DFQATT and CDR2 SNEGSKA (reference sequence). The CDR3 has 15 amino acids. DNA for the CDR3: TGCAGTGCTAGAGAGGACCGGACAGGCCAGGAGACCCAGTACTTC. It encodes CSAREDRTGQETQYF.

The V gene is TRBV7-6, the J gene TRBJ1-1, with D possibly matching TRBD1 (5 bases). The CDR3 length is 15 residues. Looked up from germline, CDR1 is SGHVS and CDR2 is FNYEAQ. V was clipped by 5 bases and J by 0 bases, with 13 bases between them. The CDR3 spells CASSAWDGVNTEAFF. Written as DNA, the CDR3 is TGTGCCAGCAGCGCCTGGGACGGAGTGAACACTGAAGCTTTCTTT.

This clonotype was seen more than once but under ten times. J is TRBJ2-1 and V is TRBV7-3; D unresolved. The ends were cut back, 8 bases at V and 8 bases at J, with 13 bases in the middle. Germline values: CDR1 SGHTA, CDR2 FQGTGA. The CDR3 is 12 residues long. CDR3 nucleotide sequence: TGTGCCAGCGGCCTCACGAGAGATGAGCAGTTCTTC. Protein: CASGLTRDEQFF.

The chain employs TRBV5-1 and TRBJ2-5; D possibly corresponds to TRBD1 (7 bases). The CDR3 sequence is 15 residues long. Per germline, CDR1 SGHRS and CDR2 YFSETQ. The V and J ends lost 1 base and 5 bases respectively, with 15 bases between them. CDR3 amino acids: CASSLIQGGGETQYF. CDR3 DNA: TGCGCCAGCAGCTTGATTCAGGGGGGAGGTGAGACCCAGTACTTC.

This clonotype has only a few counts. CDR3 in amino acids: CASRPAGGKTGELFF. The DNA of the CDR3 is TGTGCCAGCAGGCCAGCGGGGGGAAAGACCGGGGAGCTGTTTTTT. The genes are TRBV6-6 and TRBJ2-2; 9 nucleotides align to TRBD2. Trimming took 6 bases from V and 5 from J; bases not matched to a gene: 7. The CDR3 totals 15 residues. Germline CDR1 MNHNY, CDR2 SVGAGI (reference sequence).

This rearrangement joins TRBV12-3 or TRBV12-4 to TRBJ2-6; 9 nucleotides align to TRBD1. This CDR3 contains 19 residues. The V and J ends lost 6 bases and 2 bases, in that order; junction bases with no gene match: 14. The CDR3 spells CASRDTMPGQGPGANVLTF. The CDR3 DNA follows: TGTGCCAGCAGGGATACGATGCCGGGACAGGGCCCTGGGGCCAACGTCCTGACTTTC.

This clonotype appeared a few times. The chain couples TRBV7-8 to TRBJ2-1; 10 positions agree with TRBD1. CDR1 is SGHVS and CDR2 is FQNEAQ in the germline V gene. With V trimmed by 5 bases and J by 6 bases, 10 bases remained unmatched. The CDR3 covers 16 residues. The CDR3 coding sequence is TGTGCCAGCAGCGCGTACCGGGACAGGGGATTCAATGAGCAGTTCTTC. This sequence encodes CASSAYRDRGFNEQFF.